This T cell receptor beta chain was identified during a study of OX40 agonist ivuxolimab in advanced cancers. Assay used: immunoSEQ multiplex PCR; TCRdb lists only in-frame clones, some missing. The table includes over 25,000 clones, approximately 84% detected once. With 2 bases removed from V and 1 base from J, the gap between germline ends came to 11 bases. Germline CDR1 reads MNHEY; CDR2 reads SVGAGI. CDR3 length: 15 amino acids. V is TRBV6-5 and J is TRBJ2-5, with D tentatively TRBD1 (5 bases). This sample comprised CD4+ or CD8+ T cells sorted from blood, obtained in a trial of the OX40 agonist ivuxolimab. The source is an adult with an advanced solid tumor such as melanoma, head and neck, liver or kidney cancer. The CDR3 DNA follows: TGTGCCAGCAGTTACACAGGCGGAGTCCAAGAGACCCAGTACTTC. Protein sequence: CASSYTGGVQETQYF.